One and the same sample provided the 31 T cell receptor beta chains below, sequenced in a study of Ad26.COV2.S vaccination and SARS-CoV-2 variants. Profiled with immunoSEQ multiplex PCR; TCRdb holds only in-frame clones, not every one. The table records around 500,000 clones, roughly nine tenths of them present only once. Treatment in this sample: 15 to 20 received Ad26.COV2.S at low or high dose, single or two shots; about 5 received placebo; per-sample allocation not given. Sampling was done on day 63 after the first vaccine or placebo injection. The sample was peripheral blood, taken in a trial of Ad26.COV2.S vaccine versus placebo. The source is a person between 18 and 65 years old who received the Ad26.COV2.S COVID-19 vaccine or a placebo.

V gene TRBV6-2 or TRBV6-3 combines with J gene TRBJ2-1; no definite D call. The CDR3 totals 12 residues. Trimming removed 2 bases from V and 9 bases from J, with 8 bases in between. Germline-derived CDR1 and CDR2 are MNHEY and SVGEGT. The CDR3 nucleotides read TGTGCCAGCAGTTACCCAGGTGGTGAGCAGTTCTTC. It specifies CASSYPGGEQFF.

The CDR3 DNA reads TGCAGCGTCGCTCGGGACAGGGACTACGAGCAGTACTTC. This gives the protein CSVARDRDYEQYF. The V call is TRBV29-1, the J call TRBJ2-7; 9 nucleotides align to TRBD1. CDR1 is SQVTM, CDR2 ANQGSEA, per germline. This CDR3 region has 13 residues. V dropped 6 bases and J dropped 3; count of bases not matched to a gene: 6.

The rearrangement uses TRBV5-1 and TRBJ1-4; perhaps TRBD1 as D (5 bases). The V gene lost 0 bases and the J gene lost 0 bases, with 12 bases spanning the gap. The CDR3 loop spans 17 amino acids. The germline CDR1 and CDR2 sequences are SGHRS and YFSETQ. The CDR3 is CASSLVSGVTTNEKLFF. CDR3 coding DNA: TGCGCCAGCAGCTTGGTTTCGGGGGTTACAACTAATGAAAAACTGTTTTTT.

A note on this clone: Additional DNA sequences in this sample encode the identical CDR3. The genes are TRBV2 and TRBJ1-1; 8 bases map to TRBD1. The germline V gene encodes CDR1 SNHLY and CDR2 FYNNEI. The CDR3 consists of 13 residues. V trimming: 6 bases; J trimming: 1 base; junction bases outside the gene matches: 1. CDR3 in amino acids: CASSGQGNTEAFF. The CDR3 nucleotides are TGTGCCAGCAGCGGACAGGGGAACACTGAAGCTTTCTTT. The full variable domain, its missing parts supplied by reference TRBV2 and TRBJ1-1, is EPEVTQTPSHQVTQMGQEVILRCVPISNHLYFYWYRQILGQKVEFLVSFYNNEISEKSEIFDDQFSVERPDGSNFTLKIRSTKLEDSAMYFCASSGQGNTEAFFGQGTRLTVV.

This rearrangement joins TRBV2 to TRBJ2-7, with D unclear. This CDR3 is 16 amino acids long. Trimming took 3 bases from V and 0 from J, leaving 15 bases between them. CDR1 and CDR2 from the germline V gene are SNHLY and FYNNEI. The CDR3 coding sequence is TGTGCCAGCAGTGAGGCGGACCTCTTAAGCTCCTACGAGCAGTACTTC. It encodes CASSEADLLSSYEQYF.

In this sample, this clone turned up once. The genes are TRBV6-6 and TRBJ1-5, with unresolved D. The germline gives CDR1 MNHNY, CDR2 SVGAGI (reference sequence). Trimming removed 2 bases at V and 4 bases at J, with 15 bases between. CDR3 length equals 16 residues. The DNA for the CDR3 is TGTGCCAGCAGTTACGGGAACGGGCCGGCAAATCAGCCCCAGCATTTT. It is translated as CASSYGNGPANQPQHF.

This sequence joins TRBV15 and TRBJ2-1; D unresolved. Between the trimmed V and J ends, which lost 1 base and 6 bases, there was a span of 10 bases. The CDR3 spans 14 residues. Germline assignment: CDR1 LNHNV and CDR2 YYDKDF (reference sequence). The CDR3: CATSRGLFANEQFF. Written as DNA, the CDR3 is TGTGCCACCAGCAGAGGCCTTTTTGCCAATGAGCAGTTCTTC.

This clone has only one observation. V gene TRBV7-2 combines with J gene TRBJ1-3; D is unresolved. V lost 1 base and J lost 0, with 7 bases in between. The CDR3 totals 15 residues. The germline CDR1 and CDR2 sequences are SGHTA and FQGNSA. CDR3 amino acids: CASSLETSSGNTIYF. Here the CDR3 DNA reads TGTGCCAGCAGCTTAGAAACGAGCTCTGGAAACACCATATATTTT.

V gene TRBV11-1 combines with J gene TRBJ1-1; D gene unclear. Trimming removed 2 bases at V and 11 bases at J, with 12 bases between. The length of the CDR3 is 12 residues. CDR1 SGHAT and CDR2 FQDESV come from the germline V gene (reference sequence). CDR3 residues: CASSLNEQRAFF. The CDR3 DNA reads TGTGCCAGCAGCTTAAATGAGCAGAGGGCTTTCTTT.

The chain recombines TRBV6-5 with TRBJ1-2, with a tentative D call TRBD1 (5 bases). The V gene's germline CDR1 is MNHEY and CDR2 SVGAGI. This CDR3 has 13 amino acids. V lost 6 bases to trimming and J lost 8 bases, with 16 bases between them. The CDR3 sequence: CASRAGNVGGYTF. In nucleotides, the CDR3 is TGTGCCAGCAGGGCAGGGAACGTGGGGGGCTACACCTTC.

This clone was observed a single time. The chain recombines TRBV6-5 with TRBJ1-1; 7 nucleotides agree with TRBD1. Germline V gene data show CDR1 as MNHEY and CDR2 as SVGAGI. The CDR3 runs to 14 residues. V trimming: 2 bases; J trimming: 4 bases; junction bases outside the gene matches: 4. CDR3 region: CASSYRAGGTEAFF. The CDR3 DNA reads TGTGCCAGCAGTTACCGGGCAGGGGGCACTGAAGCTTTCTTT.

The chain joins TRBV2 to TRBJ1-6; tentatively, D is TRBD1 (5 bases). The germline V gene encodes CDR1 SNHLY and CDR2 FYNNEI. Trimming removed 7 bases from V and 4 bases from J, with 14 bases in between. The CDR3 is 15 residues long. CDR3 sequence (DNA): TGTGCCAGCATCCCCAGGGTGGGGTATAATTCACCCCTCCACTTT. This translates into CASIPRVGYNSPLHF.

V usage is TRBV2 and J usage is TRBJ1-3; D is unresolved. The germline V gene has CDR1 SNHLY and CDR2 FYNNEI. V lost 6 bases and J 2 bases, leaving 20 bases between the germline ends. There are 17 residues in the CDR3. As DNA, the CDR3 is TGTGCCAGCAGATTCGGGGTCCTACCTTTTACTGGAAACACCATATATTTT. It translates to CASRFGVLPFTGNTIYF.

The chain combines TRBV18 with TRBJ1-2, with 10 bases matching TRBD1. The CDR3 runs to 14 residues. V gave up 3 bases and J gave up 6 bases; unmatched junction bases: 4. Germline V gene data show CDR1 as KGHSH and CDR2 as LQKENI. Written as DNA, the CDR3 is TGTGCCAGCTCACCCCAGGGACAGGGGAATGGCTACACCTTC. It specifies CASSPQGQGNGYTF.

The chain has TRBV18 and TRBJ2-4; D possibly matches TRBD1 or TRBD2 (5 bases each). V was trimmed by 2 bases and J by 8 bases, leaving 7 bases between them. Per germline, CDR1 KGHSH and CDR2 LQKENI. CDR3 length equals 12 residues. The CDR3 spells CASSPGGDIQYF. CDR3 nucleotide sequence: TGTGCCAGCTCACCAGGGGGAGACATTCAGTACTTC. Variable domain in full (rest from reference TRBV18 and TRBJ2-4): NAGVMQNPRHLVRRRGQEARLRCSPMKGHSHVYWYRQLPEEGLKFMVYLQKENIIDESGMPKERFSAEFPKEGPSILRIQQVVRGDSAAYFCASSPGGDIQYFGAGTRLSVL.

V and J are TRBV20-1 and TRBJ2-7, with D unclear. Between the trimmed V and J ends, which lost 3 bases and 5 bases, there was a span of 11 bases. Germline V gives CDR1 DFQATT, CDR2 SNEGSKA (reference sequence). The CDR3 is 12 amino acids. The CDR3 nucleotides read TGCAGTGCTAGTAGGATTACGCACGAGCAGTACTTC. Encoded protein: CSASRITHEQYF.

This clone was found many times. CDR3 DNA sequence: TGTGCCAGCAGTTTAGTCCGGTGGGATACGCAGTATTTT. Translating gives CASSLVRWDTQYF. The chain joins TRBV12-3 or TRBV12-4 to TRBJ2-3, with D hard to call. Trimming left V 1 base short and J 6 bases short, with 8 bases between. This CDR3 is built from 13 residues.

The chain joins TRBV27 to TRBJ1-1; the match to TRBD1 covers 7 bases. Losses at the gene ends were 3 bases for V and 4 bases for J; bases not matched to a gene: 5. CDR3 size: 14 residues. Germline CDR1 reads MNHEY; CDR2 reads SMNVEV (reference sequence). CDR3 loop: CASSFLGGTTEAFF. The CDR3 coding sequence is TGTGCCAGCAGTTTTTTAGGGGGCACCACTGAAGCTTTCTTT.

This chain joins TRBV28 and TRBJ2-3; no clear D gene. There are 19 residues in the CDR3. Per germline, CDR1 MDHEN and CDR2 SYDVKM. V shed 5 bases and J shed 3 bases, with 27 bases lying between them. The CDR3 sequence is CASSQPEFPIAISTDTQYF. The CDR3 DNA reads as TGTGCCAGCAGTCAGCCTGAATTCCCCATTGCAATCTCAACAGATACGCAGTATTTT.

V usage is TRBV6-5 and J usage is TRBJ2-2; 8 bases are shared with TRBD1. Trimming at V came to 4 bases and at J to 3 bases, leaving 7 bases not matched to a gene. Germline values: CDR1 MNHEY, CDR2 SVGAGI. The CDR3 covers 16 residues. The CDR3 loop is CASSSLMTGDTGELFF. For the CDR3, the DNA is TGTGCCAGCAGTTCCCTAATGACAGGGGACACCGGGGAGCTGTTTTTT.

The rearrangement links TRBV28 to TRBJ1-2; D is perhaps TRBD1 (5 bases). The length of the CDR3 is 12 residues. V was trimmed by 4 bases and J by 9 bases, leaving 12 bases between them. Germline V gene sequence: CDR1 MDHEN, CDR2 SYDVKM. The CDR3 nucleotides are TGTGCCAGCAGTTCCCCCCCAGGGAGCTACACCTTC. Its translation is CASSSPPGSYTF.

The CDR3 sequence: CASSLDPGNAYEQYF. CDR3 nucleotides: TGTGCCAGCAGCTTAGACCCCGGAAACGCCTACGAGCAGTACTTC. The chain carries TRBV7-2 and TRBJ2-7, with D unresolved. Germline assignment: CDR1 SGHTA and CDR2 FQGNSA. Deletions cut 1 base from V and 2 bases from J, with 12 bases between. CDR3 size: 15 residues.

The chain is built from TRBV27 and TRBJ1-1, with unresolved D. CDR1 is MNHEY and CDR2 is SMNVEV in the germline V gene (reference sequence). The CDR3 runs 15 residues. V was cut by 1 base and J by 1 base, with 10 bases left in between. CDR3: CASSLYSSGNTEAFF. CDR3 in DNA: TGTGCCAGCAGTTTATACTCCTCAGGGAACACTGAAGCTTTCTTT.

This clone was counted only a few times. V gene TRBV19 combines with J gene TRBJ1-1; D unclear. Deletions cut 1 base from V and 1 base from J, with 4 bases between. The germline V gene has CDR1 LNHDA and CDR2 SQIVND (reference sequence). CDR3 length equals 13 residues. The CDR3: CASSIVQNTEAFF. In DNA form, the CDR3 reads TGTGCCAGTAGTATAGTCCAGAACACTGAAGCTTTCTTT. The whole variable domain, remainder taken from reference TRBV19 and TRBJ1-1, is DGGITQSPKYLFRKEGQNVTLSCEQNLNHDAMYWYRQDPGQGLRLIYYSQIVNDFQKGDIAEGYSVSREKKESFPLTVTSAQKNPTAFYLCASSIVQNTEAFFGQGTRLTVV.

The chain employs TRBV2 and TRBJ1-5; D may be TRBD1 (5 bases). This CDR3 spans 16 amino acids. V was clipped by 2 bases and J by 8 bases, with 19 bases between them. Germline V gene lookup returns CDR1 SNHLY and CDR2 FYNNEI. The CDR3 bases are TGTGCCAGCAGTGAATGGCGGCAGGGCCTGAGGGAGCCCCAGCATTTT. It specifies CASSEWRQGLREPQHF.

The chain uses TRBV4-2 and TRBJ1-3, with D hard to call. Between the trimmed V and J ends, which lost 0 bases and 2 bases, there was a span of 8 bases. This CDR3 region has 15 residues. From germline, CDR1 is LGHNA and CDR2 YNFKEQ. In nucleotides, the CDR3 is TGTGCCAGCAGCCAAGATCGGGTCCCTGGAAACACCATATATTTT. Translation gives CASSQDRVPGNTIYF.

The chain recombines TRBV12-3 or TRBV12-4 with TRBJ1-1; D ambiguous. Trimming left V 0 bases short and J 6 bases short, with 8 bases between. The CDR3 is made up of 13 amino acids. CDR3 in amino acids: CASSLARGAEAFF. For the CDR3, the DNA is TGTGCCAGCAGTTTAGCGCGAGGAGCTGAAGCTTTCTTT.

V is TRBV19 and J is TRBJ2-4, with 7 nucleotides matching TRBD1. This CDR3 is 13 amino acids long. V gave up 7 bases and J gave up 6 bases; unmatched junction bases: 6. The germline gives CDR1 LNHDA, CDR2 SQIVND (reference sequence). The CDR3 loop reads CASKVGGANIQYF. The CDR3, as DNA: TGTGCCAGTAAGGTAGGGGGCGCAAACATTCAGTACTTC. The whole variable domain, remainder taken from reference TRBV19 and TRBJ2-4, is DGGITQSPKYLFRKEGQNVTLSCEQNLNHDAMYWYRQDPGQGLRLIYYSQIVNDFQKGDIAEGYSVSREKKESFPLTVTSAQKNPTAFYLCASKVGGANIQYFGAGTRLSVL.

This clone turned up a few times. V is TRBV2 and J is TRBJ1-1; D is ambiguous. Trimming left V 2 bases short and J 1 base short, with 11 bases between. The length of the CDR3 is 15 residues. The germline V gene encodes CDR1 SNHLY and CDR2 FYNNEI. Written as DNA, the CDR3 is TGTGCCAGCAGTGAATACGGCAGGCAGAACACTGAAGCTTTCTTT. Protein product: CASSEYGRQNTEAFF. The full variable domain, with the rest looked up from reference TRBV2 and TRBJ1-1, is EPEVTQTPSHQVTQMGQEVILRCVPISNHLYFYWYRQILGQKVEFLVSFYNNEISEKSEIFDDQFSVERPDGSNFTLKIRSTKLEDSAMYFCASSEYGRQNTEAFFGQGTRLTVV.

The chain carries TRBV7-3 and TRBJ2-5; no clear D. Germline CDR1 is SGHTA and CDR2 is FQGTGA. This CDR3 is built from 13 residues. With 2 bases removed from V and 2 bases from J, the gap between germline ends came to 6 bases. In DNA form, the CDR3 reads TGTGCCAGCAGCTTAGTTTATCAAGAGACCCAGTACTTC. Protein product: CASSLVYQETQYF.

The chain has TRBV5-6 and TRBJ1-1; no firm D call. The CDR3 loop spans 13 amino acids. The ends were cut back, 4 bases at V and 3 bases at J, with 10 bases in the middle. The germline CDR1 and CDR2 sequences are SGHDT and YYEEEE. CDR3: CASSDTVDTEAFF. The CDR3 bases are TGTGCCAGCAGCGATACAGTGGACACTGAAGCTTTCTTT.